The rows below give T cell receptor beta chains drawn from one sample of a study of chemoradiotherapy in HPV16-positive cancers. Assay: immunoSEQ multiplex PCR; the TCRdb copy retains only in-frame clones and omits some. The sample holds about 2,800 clones; approximately 86% are singletons and the top ten take roughly 5.5%. The sequenced sample was tumor tissue, obtained from a patient who underwent chemoradiotherapy. The receptors originated from a human donor with HPV-associated anogenital cancer. The CDR3 runs from the conserved cysteine through the conserved F or W. The order of the fields is D gene, clone size, J gene, V gene, CDR3 protein, CDR3 DNA. A D gene is named only where the DNA matches it firmly. The size entry is marked missing in some rows and otherwise reads once, few, many or a size class.

TRBD1	-	TRBJ2-2	TRBV19	CASSIGQGATGELFF	TGTGCCAGTAGTATAGGACAGGGGGCCACCGGGGAGCTGTTTTTT
-	-	TRBJ1-1	TRBV5-8	CASSFGSPGTEAFF	TGTGCCAGCAGCTTCGGGTCTCCGGGGACTGAAGCTTTCTTT
-	-	TRBJ2-1	TRBV6-5	CASSYTAGLSYNEQFF	TGTGCCAGCAGTTACACAGCGGGCCTTTCCTACAATGAGCAGTTCTTC
-	-	TRBJ1-4	TRBV18	CASSPSDSREKLFF	TGTGCCAGCTCACCATCGGACAGTAGGGAAAAACTGTTTTTT
-	-	TRBJ1-1	TRBV6-1	CASSGAGYTEAFF	TGTGCCAGCAGTGGTGCGGGGTACACTGAAGCTTTCTTT
-	-	TRBJ2-1	TRBV5-4	CASSLDSPYNEQFF	TGTGCCAGCAGCTTGGACAGCCCGTACAATGAGCAGTTCTTC
-	-	TRBJ2-6	TRBV30	CAGQTAGANVLTF	TGTGCCGGACAGACAGCTGGGGCCAACGTCCTGACTTTC
-	-	TRBJ1-4	TRBV5-1	CASSLGAGYVEELFF	TGCGCCAGCAGCTTGGGAGCAGGGTATGTTGAGGAACTGTTTTTT
-	-	TRBJ2-3	TRBV28	CASSKQGRDTQYF	TGTGCCAGCAGTAAACAGGGACGAGATACGCAGTATTTT
TRBD2	-	TRBJ2-1	TRBV29-1	CSVEGLAEYNEQFF	TGCAGCGTTGAGGGACTAGCGGAGTACAATGAGCAGTTCTTC
TRBD1	-	TRBJ1-3	TRBV25-1	CASRDRGSGNTIYF	TGTGCCAGCAGGGACAGGGGATCCGGAAACACCATATATTTT
-	-	TRBJ1-5	TRBV4-1	CASSPGGGADSIQPQHF	TGCGCCAGCAGCCCCGGTGGGGGGGCCGATAGCATCCAGCCCCAGCATTTT
-	-	TRBJ1-1	TRBV28	CASSRNRNTEAFF	TGTGCCAGCAGTCGAAACAGGAACACTGAAGCTTTCTTT
-	-	TRBJ1-1	TRBV6-1	CASTVTLNTEAFF	TGTGCCAGCACGGTCACCCTGAACACTGAAGCTTTCTTT
-	few	TRBJ2-3	TRBV6-5	CASSYSYGMADTQYF	TGTGCCAGCAGTTACTCATACGGGATGGCAGATACGCAGTATTTT
TRBD2	once	TRBJ2-7	TRBV29-1	CSADPGGHDEQYF	TGCAGCGCCGACCCGGGGGGGCACGACGAGCAGTACTTC
TRBD1	-	TRBJ1-3	TRBV5-1	CASSLQGAFGNTIYF	TGCGCCAGCAGCTTACAGGGGGCCTTTGGAAACACCATATATTTT
-	once	TRBJ2-2	TRBV11-2	CASSLLQGTGELFF	TGTGCCAGCAGCTTACTACAGGGTACCGGGGAGCTGTTTTTT
TRBD2	-	TRBJ2-1	TRBV27	CASVGLASWNEQFF	TGTGCCAGCGTGGGACTAGCGTCTTGGAATGAGCAGTTCTTC
-	-	TRBJ2-5	TRBV2	CASTTSGETQYF	TGTGCCAGCACAACCTCTGGGGAGACCCAGTACTTC
-	-	TRBJ1-2	TRBV30	CAYPRFANYGYTF	TGTGCCTATCCCAGGTTTGCTAACTATGGCTACACCTTC
-	-	TRBJ1-5	TRBV4-2	CASSQPSPSNQPQHF	TGTGCCAGCAGCCAACCGTCCCCTAGCAATCAGCCCCAGCATTTT
TRBD2	-	TRBJ2-7	TRBV5-5	CASSFTSGEQYF	TGTGCCAGCAGCTTTACTAGCGGTGAGCAGTACTTC
TRBD2	-	TRBJ2-1	TRBV12-5	CASGLGTRENEQFF	TGTGCTAGTGGTCTAGGGACTAGGGAAAATGAGCAGTTCTTC
-	-	TRBJ2-5	TRBV27	CASSPLLSGETQYF	TGTGCCAGCAGCCCCCTCTTGAGTGGGGAGACCCAGTACTTC
-	few	TRBJ1-5	TRBV2	CASSDRHPPGHF	TGTGCCAGCAGTGACCGACATCCTCCCGGGCATTTT
-	few	TRBJ1-1	TRBV20-1	CSARKNTEAFF	TGCAGTGCCAGGAAGAACACTGAAGCTTTCTTT
-	-	TRBJ2-1	TRBV7-8	CASSSQEGRYEQFF	TGTGCCAGCAGCTCTCAAGAGGGGAGATATGAGCAGTTCTTC
-	-	TRBJ1-6	TRBV14	CASSQVGGLYSPLHF	TGTGCCAGCAGCCAAGTTGGGGGACTCTATTCACCCCTCCACTTT
TRBD2	once	TRBJ2-7	TRBV7-8	CASSLLAGYEQYF	TGTGCCAGCAGCTTACTAGCGGGATACGAGCAGTACTTC
TRBD2	-	TRBJ2-5	TRBV19	CASSTVAGEETQYF	TGTGCCAGTAGTACAGTAGCGGGAGAGGAGACCCAGTACTTC
-	-	TRBJ1-2	TRBV4-3	CASSQDRVTGRTGTF	TGCGCCAGCAGCCAAGACCGGGTCACGGGACGAACGGGTACCTTC
-	-	TRBJ2-2	TRBV7-3	CASSQEGGTGELFF	TGTGCCAGCAGTCAAGAAGGGGGCACCGGGGAGCTGTTTTTT
-	-	TRBJ1-2	TRBV6-1	CASSPPVYGYTF	TGTGCCAGCAGTCCGCCAGTCTATGGCTACACCTTC
TRBD1	once	TRBJ1-1	TRBV9	CASSVGDSRAEAFF	TGTGCCAGCAGCGTAGGGGACAGCAGGGCTGAAGCTTTCTTT
TRBD2	-	TRBJ2-5	TRBV18	CASSPGTSGIETQYF	TGTGCCAGCTCACCTGGGACTAGCGGAATAGAGACCCAGTACTTC
TRBD2	-	TRBJ2-3	TRBV6-4	CASSEAGGTDTQYF	TGTGCCAGCAGTGAAGCGGGAGGCACAGATACGCAGTATTTT
-	-	TRBJ1-2	TRBV5-5	CASSLEVLGGKYGYTF	TGTGCCAGCAGCTTGGAGGTTTTGGGGGGAAAATATGGCTACACCTTC
-	-	TRBJ2-3	TRBV28	CASSTDTSTDTQYF	TGTGCCAGCAGTACCGATACTAGCACAGATACGCAGTATTTT
-	-	TRBJ2-5	TRBV5-1	CASSLVSGVETQYF	TGCGCCAGCAGCTTGGTGTCAGGGGTAGAGACCCAGTACTTC
TRBD1	-	TRBJ2-5	TRBV10-3	CAISEGTGSQETQYF	TGTGCCATCAGTGAGGGGACAGGATCCCAAGAGACCCAGTACTTC
-	-	TRBJ2-2	TRBV7-3	CASSQGRGPGELFF	TGTGCCAGCAGCCAGGGGAGGGGGCCCGGGGAGCTGTTTTTT
-	-	TRBJ2-2	TRBV11-2	CASSVHAGPNTGELFF	TGTGCCAGCAGCGTACACGCGGGACCTAACACCGGGGAGCTGTTTTTT
TRBD2	-	TRBJ2-2	TRBV7-9	CASSPGTSYTGELFF	TGTGCCAGCAGCCCAGGGACTAGTTACACCGGGGAGCTGTTTTTT
-	-	TRBJ1-2	TRBV28	CATDSREHGYTF	TGTGCCACCGACAGCAGGGAGCATGGCTACACCTTC
-	-	TRBJ1-3	TRBV5-1	CASSEQTGISGNTIYF	TGCGCCAGCAGCGAACAAACAGGGATCTCTGGAAACACCATATATTTT
-	few	TRBJ2-7	TRBV7-3	CASSLMGEAYEQYF	TGTGCCAGCAGCTTAATGGGAGAGGCCTACGAGCAGTACTTC
-	few	TRBJ2-7	TRBV11-1	CASSRGQGFDEQYF	TGTGCCAGCAGTCGTGGGCAGGGGTTCGACGAGCAGTACTTC
-	-	TRBJ2-4	TRBV28	CASSWAQGSKNIQYF	TGTGCCAGCAGCTGGGCCCAGGGATCCAAAAACATTCAGTACTTC
-	-	TRBJ2-3	TRBV7-2	CASSAVAGYTDTQYF	TGTGCCAGCAGCGCGGTCGCGGGGTACACAGATACGCAGTATTTT
-	-	TRBJ1-4	TRBV7-2	CASSLSAEGSSRREKLFF	TGTGCCAGCAGCTTATCCGCAGAGGGGTCATCAAGAAGGGAAAAACTGTTTTTT
TRBD1	-	TRBJ1-6	TRBV12-5	CASAPPHDRGEYNSPLHF	TGTGCTAGTGCCCCTCCCCACGACAGGGGAGAATATAATTCACCCCTCCACTTT
TRBD2	-	TRBJ2-3	TRBV4-2	CASSQEDLAGVEGTDTQYF	TGTGCCAGCAGCCAAGAGGATCTAGCGGGAGTGGAGGGCACAGATACGCAGTATTTT
TRBD1	-	TRBJ2-2	TRBV10-3	CAISDRQGEGELFF	TGTGCCATCAGTGACCGGCAGGGGGAAGGGGAGCTGTTTTTT
-	-	TRBJ2-3	TRBV7-2	CASGGIGTDTQYF	TGTGCCAGCGGGGGCATAGGCACAGATACGCAGTATTTT
-	-	TRBJ1-5	TRBV19	CASSPGPRQPQHF	TGTGCCAGTAGTCCCGGGCCAAGGCAGCCCCAGCATTTT
TRBD1	-	TRBJ2-4	TRBV2	CASSEVGDRAHF	TGTGCCAGCAGTGAAGTAGGGGACAGGGCGCACTTC
-	-	TRBJ2-5	TRBV5-1	CASSLESWGGTQYF	TGCGCCAGCAGCTTGGAGTCGTGGGGTGGGACCCAGTACTTC
-	few	TRBJ2-5	TRBV29-1	CSVAGVWTQYF	TGCAGCGTTGCAGGGGTGTGGACCCAGTACTTC
-	-	TRBJ2-1	TRBV9	CASSVEGRAYNEQFF	TGTGCCAGCAGCGTAGAAGGCAGGGCCTACAATGAGCAGTTCTTC